This T cell receptor beta chain was retrieved from a study of metastatic and nonmetastatic thyroid tumors. For the study at large: From malignant and benign thyroid patients, repertoires in blood and in tumor or nodule tissue were compared.

Germline V CDR1 and CDR2: MNHNS, SASEGT. V shed 0 bases and J shed 7 bases, with 22 bases lying between them. The CDR3 has 17 residues. Source study methods: Construction of a distant-metastasis classifier for papillary thyroid cancer relied on CDR3 differences across clinicopathological groups. TCRdb reprocessed the PCR reads via MiXCR. TCRdb, not the original authors, processed these V and J calls. The repertoire holds tens of thousands of clones, with around 16% as singletons. No treatment of any kind had been given to any patient before thyroid surgery. The sample consisted of blood. The rearrangement uses TRBV6-1 and TRBJ2-7; D possibly matches TRBD1 or TRBD2 (6 bases each). The clonotype comes from a female donor with papillary thyroid cancer or a benign thyroid nodule (not recorded which). Some clones in this sample may be carry-over from other donors' samples. This CDR3 reads CASSEAVAVQGLGEQYF. The DNA of the CDR3 is TGTGCCAGCAGTGAAGCGGTGGCAGTACAGGGACTCGGGGAGCAGTACTTC.